This T cell receptor beta chain was retrieved from a study of blood T cell repertoires in COVID-19. Across the whole study: Both acute and convalescent COVID-19 samples were obtained from the United States, Italy and Spain. T cells, B-cell-depleted T cells, or PBMCs supplied cDNA or gDNA.

As originally analysed: Reference gene primer amplification in the assay estimated nucleated cell counts. Generated by immunoSEQ multiplex PCR, the TCRdb table keeps only in-frame clones and is missing some. That table furnishes V, J and clone size, whereas the DNA furnished D and trimming. The data contain about 110,000 clones, 85% to 90% of them singletons. CDR3 length equals 11 residues. V was cut by 3 bases and J by 3 bases, with 5 bases left in between. Germline V gene data show CDR1 as DFQATT and CDR2 as SNEGSKA (reference sequence). This TCR was sampled from an elderly woman with acute or convalescent COVID-19. The chain recombines TRBV20-1 with TRBJ1-1; D gene ambiguous. Sequenced material: peripheral blood. CDR3: CSASPHTEAFF. Written as DNA, the CDR3 is TGCAGTGCTAGTCCTCACACTGAAGCTTTCTTT.